This T cell receptor beta chain came from a study of T cells in Graves' hyperthyroidism and ophthalmopathy. RNA transcripts yielded amplified TCR beta CDR3 regions. The HTBI primer set was used in a first-round RT-PCR of the TCR CDR3. In TCRdb, the multiplex PCR reads were re-called with MiXCR into one record per CDR3 protein. Here the sample spans a few hundred thousand distinct CDR3 sequences, 20% to 25% being singletons. Germline values: CDR1 ENHRY, CDR2 SYGVKD. The CDR3 has 12 amino acids. The V end lost 3 bases, the J end lost 3 bases, and 6 bases lay between the germline ends. This clonotype was found a few times.

The TCR sequence derives from a man aged 45-65 years with Graves' hyperthyroidism. Sequenced material: blood. This chain joins TRBV10-3 and TRBJ2-7; D uncertain. CDR3 in DNA: TGTGCCATCAGTGATAATGACTACGAGCAGTACTTC. Translation: CAISDNDYEQYF.